This TCR beta chain was observed in a study of T cells in Graves' hyperthyroidism and ophthalmopathy. About this clonotype: Its antigen is not identified.

Study findings and constraints: Researchers report that a 13 V-J model separated ophthalmopathy from stable hyperthyroidism. Progression to ophthalmopathy was predicted a median of roughly 6.5 months early. Most thyroid clonotypes expanded above 0.001 were also detected in blood.

RNA transcripts yielded amplified TCR beta CDR3 regions. The TCR CDR3 was amplified in a first-round RT-PCR using the HTBI primer set. TCRdb processed the multiplex PCR reads anew with MiXCR; each CDR3 protein has one entry. The sample lists roughly 550,000 distinct CDR3 sequences, around 16% seen once, with approximately 30% in the top ten. Germline V gives CDR1 DFQATT, CDR2 SNEGSKA (reference sequence). Trimming removed 3 bases at V and 2 bases at J, with 11 bases between. This CDR3 has 13 amino acids. Clinical symptoms, serum thyroxine, TRAb, thyroid ultrasound and orbital computed tomography established diagnosis.

The sequence was collected from a young woman with Graves' ophthalmopathy. The specimen sequenced was blood. This chain connects TRBV20-1 to TRBJ2-7, with a possible D match to TRBD1 (5 bases). CDR3: CSARQQGPYEQYF. The CDR3 coding sequence is TGCAGTGCTAGGCAGCAGGGCCCCTACGAGCAGTACTTC.